These 9 T cell receptor beta chains originate from one sample sequenced in a study of OX40 agonist ivuxolimab in advanced cancers. The protocol was immunoSEQ multiplex PCR, while the TCRdb copy is restricted to in-frame clones and leaves out a portion. Of roughly 18,000 clones in the sample, about 70% were seen once. The source material was CD4+ or CD8+ T cells sorted from blood, sampled in a trial of the OX40 agonist ivuxolimab. The receptor set was obtained from an adult with an advanced solid tumor such as melanoma, head and neck, liver or kidney cancer.

CDR3 residues: CASSPGQGADEQYF. CDR3 bases: TGCGCCAGCAGCCCAGGACAGGGGGCCGACGAGCAGTACTTC. The genes are TRBV5-1 and TRBJ2-7; TRBD1 matches 11 bases. This CDR3 is built from 14 residues. CDR1 is SGHRS and CDR2 is YFSETQ in the germline V gene. Losses at the gene ends were 4 bases for V and 5 bases for J; bases not matched to a gene: 5.

The rearrangement uses TRBV27 and TRBJ2-7; 7 nucleotides line up with TRBD1. Unmatched junction bases numbered 1, after V lost 3 bases and J lost 2 bases. The length of the CDR3 is 13 residues. The germline V gene encodes CDR1 MNHEY and CDR2 SMNVEV (reference sequence). CDR3 DNA sequence: TGTGCCAGCAGTTTGACAGGGACCTACGAGCAGTACTTC. It specifies CASSLTGTYEQYF.

About this clone itself: One end of the junction fails to match germline, which may point to a read error. The CDR3 region has the DNA TGTGCCATCAGCAGTTCCGTAGCGGGAGGGACAGAGACCCAGTACTTC. Its protein product is CAISSSVAGGTETQYF. The V gene is TRBV15, the J gene TRBJ2-5; 11 nucleotides line up with TRBD2. This CDR3 has 16 amino acids. Looked up from germline, CDR1 is LNHNV and CDR2 is YYDKDF (reference sequence).

In its sample, this clone ranks as medium-sized. This chain links TRBV7-9 with TRBJ2-3; D is ambiguous. The germline V and J ends were trimmed by 1 base and 0 bases, with 8 bases remaining between them. Germline V gene sequence: CDR1 SEHNR, CDR2 FQNEAQ (reference sequence). The CDR3 runs 15 residues. The CDR3 nucleotides are TGTGCCAGCAGCTTAGTTACACTGAGCACAGATACGCAGTATTTT. Translated, it gives CASSLVTLSTDTQYF.

This chain uses TRBV19 with TRBJ1-5; D possibly corresponds to TRBD1 (5 bases). The CDR3 contains 14 residues. CDR1 and CDR2 (germline): LNHDA, SQIVND (reference sequence). Trimming removed 0 bases from V and 7 bases from J, with 10 bases in between. As DNA, the CDR3 is TGTGCCAGTAGTATAGAAGGGGACGGCCAGCCCCAGCATTTT. Translation: CASSIEGDGQPQHF.

CDR3 in DNA: TGCAGCGCACAACGAGGGACAGGGAACGAGCAGTACTTC. It codes for CSAQRGTGNEQYF. This chain joins TRBV29-1 and TRBJ2-5; 9 bases are a match to TRBD1. TRBJ2-7 explains the end of the DNA better; the J call may be wrong. From germline, CDR1 is SQVTM and CDR2 ANQGSEA. The CDR3 sequence is 13 residues long.

The chain couples TRBV29-1 to TRBJ2-7; D might be TRBD1 (6 bases). The V gene lost 4 bases and the J gene lost 6 bases, with 22 bases spanning the gap. The CDR3 spans 15 residues. CDR1 is SQVTM and CDR2 is ANQGSEA in the germline V gene. CDR3 loop: CSVGAGEEYSGEQYF. CDR3 coding DNA: TGCAGCGTTGGGGCAGGGGAAGAATATTCAGGCGAGCAGTACTTC.

V is TRBV14 and J is TRBJ2-5; TRBD1 matches at 11 bases. V trimming: 5 bases; J trimming: 4 bases; junction bases outside the gene matches: 9. This CDR3 has 16 residues. The germline gives CDR1 SGHDN, CDR2 FVKESK. The CDR3 nucleotides are TGTGCCAGCAGCTTGGGACAGGGGGGCCGAAGAGAGACCCAGTACTTC. Protein sequence: CASSLGQGGRRETQYF.

This chain links TRBV6-4 with TRBJ1-6, with TRBD1 matching 9 bases. V lost 3 bases, J lost 7 bases, and 1 base stayed unmatched. In germline, CDR1 is MRHNA, CDR2 SNTAGT. The CDR3 spans 14 residues. The chain's CDR3 is CASSEGQGNSPLHF. The CDR3 DNA is TGTGCCAGCAGTGAGGGACAGGGAAATTCACCCCTCCACTTT.